Given below is one TCR beta chain in context. The sample comes from a study of CD8 T cells in Susac syndrome. With random hexamers, reverse transcription was performed on about 0.5 to 1 ug of RNA. MiXCR was run by TCRdb on the immunoSEQ multiplex PCR reads, yielding one entry per CDR3 protein. This sample carries around 160,000 distinct CDR3 sequences, around 94% of them seen once, and the ten largest clones take under 0.15%. Material: CD4+ T cells from PBMCs. The clonotype comes from a human donor in good health.

CDR3 in amino acids: CASSYQPGQDPSGANVLTF. The CDR3 nucleotides read TGTGCCAGCAGTTACCAACCGGGACAGGATCCATCTGGGGCCAACGTCCTGACTTTC. The chain carries TRBV6-5 and TRBJ2-6, with 8 bases that match TRBD1. This CDR3 is 19 amino acids long. With 2 bases clipped from V and 1 base from J, the junction kept 10 bases outside the gene matches. Germline CDR1 is MNHEY and CDR2 is SVGAGI.